The 6 T cell receptor beta chains given below trace back to one sample, sequenced in a study of shared clonotypes between healthy human individuals. The repertoire was sequenced with immunoSEQ multiplex PCR; TCRdb's copy has only in-frame clones and lacks some. The table records 2 million to 2.5 million clones, 80% to 95% of them present only once. Sequencing input: naive CD4+ T cells from PBMCs. Subset reported: CD45RA+ positively selected. These TCRs come from a man aged 18 to 35 in good health. Some clones in this sample may be carry-over from other donors' samples.

The V call is TRBV6-1, the J call TRBJ2-5, with D uncertain. The V gene's germline CDR1 is MNHNS and CDR2 SASEGT. CDR3 size: 16 residues. Trimming removed 4 bases at V and 5 bases at J, with 20 bases between. The CDR3 DNA is TGTGCCAGCAGTGCCCCTGGTCGGGTAGTTGGGGAGACCCAGTACTTC. Residues: CASSAPGRVVGETQYF.

This rearrangement joins TRBV2 to TRBJ1-5; D is possibly TRBD1 (6 bases). Germline V lookup: CDR1 SNHLY, CDR2 FYNNEI. The CDR3 is 14 amino acids. V lost 1 base to trimming and J lost 9 bases, with 13 bases between them. CDR3 DNA: TGTGCCAGCAGTGAAGGGACAGTAGCAGGGCCCCAGCATTTT. Encoded protein: CASSEGTVAGPQHF.

Regarding this clone: Other DNA sequences in the same sample also yield this CDR3. The chain has TRBV28 and TRBJ2-3; 7 bases fit TRBD2. V trimming: 3 bases; J trimming: 4 bases; junction bases outside the gene matches: 4. Germline lookup yields CDR1 MDHEN and CDR2 SYDVKM. This CDR3 comprises 14 residues. The CDR3 is CASSLAGEADTQYF. CDR3 in DNA: TGTGCCAGCAGTTTGGCGGGAGAAGCAGATACGCAGTATTTT.

The count of this clone is one. V gene TRBV5-1 combines with J gene TRBJ2-2; D not resolved. In germline, CDR1 is SGHRS, CDR2 YFSETQ. The V and J ends lost 0 bases and 0 bases respectively, with 6 bases between them. This CDR3 comprises 15 residues. CDR3 sequence (DNA): TGCGCCAGCAGCTTGGGCTTTACGAACACCGGGGAGCTGTTTTTT. The encoded protein is CASSLGFTNTGELFF. Based on the CDR3 plus reference TRBV5-1 and TRBJ2-2, the full variable domain is KAGVTQTPRYLIKTRGQQVTLSCSPISGHRSVSWYQQTPGQGLQFLFEYFSETQRNKGNFPGRFSGRQFSNSRSEMNVSTLELGDSALYLCASSLGFTNTGELFFGEGSRLTVL.

The chain combines TRBV6-4 with TRBJ2-2; D possibly corresponds to TRBD1 (6 bases). The V gene lost 10 bases and the J gene lost 7 bases, with 13 bases spanning the gap. Germline V gene data show CDR1 as MRHNA and CDR2 as SNTAGT. The CDR3 has 12 amino acids. CDR3 sequence (DNA): TGTGCCACAAAGGACAGAATCGGGGAGCTGTTTTTT. The encoded protein is CATKDRIGELFF.

This chain connects TRBV28 to TRBJ2-7; D might be TRBD1 or TRBD2, each matching 5 bases. CDR1 MDHEN and CDR2 SYDVKM come from the germline V gene. The CDR3 consists of 14 residues. Deletions cut 2 bases from V and 4 bases from J, with 12 bases between. As DNA, the CDR3 is TGTGCCAGCAGTTTAGGGACCCCACCTTACGAGCAGTACTTC. Its translation is CASSLGTPPYEQYF.